The source of this T cell receptor (beta chain) is a study of cytomegalovirus exposure and HLA in healthy donors. V lost 0 bases, J lost 7 bases, and 15 bases stayed unmatched. The CDR3 sequence is 18 residues long. Looked up from germline, CDR1 is SGHDT and CDR2 is YYEEEE. The PCR had 60 Vbeta and 13 Jbeta primers. The protocol was immunoSEQ multiplex PCR, while the TCRdb copy is restricted to in-frame clones and leaves out a portion. Found here are 100,000 to 150,000 clones, 70% to 85% of them singletons; the top ten hold 3.3%. The material sequenced was PBMCs. V usage is TRBV5-6 and J usage is TRBJ2-2, with 7 bases that match TRBD2. The receptor's source is a woman aged 50 to 60 in good health and CMV-seronegative. The CDR3 region has the DNA TGTGCCAGCAGCTTGGAGCGGGGCTACCCGGAGGGGTACGGGGAGCTGTTTTTT. Encoded protein: CASSLERGYPEGYGELFF.